This T cell receptor (beta chain) was observed in a study of identical twins. Study outcomes and limitations: Within monozygotic twins, out-of-frame TCR alpha sharing was underestimated by the models.

In the case of this clonotype: Its antigen is currently unknown.

Each CDR3 protein is one row after TCRdb ran MiXCR on the 5' RACE reads. The data show more than 400,000 distinct CDR3 sequences, over 12% seen once. With 2 bases clipped from V and 5 bases from J, the junction kept 8 bases outside the gene matches. The CDR3 runs to 15 residues. From germline, CDR1 is SEHNR and CDR2 FQNEAQ (reference sequence). This sample also belongs to another study, concerning yellow fever vaccine responses in identical twins. From that report: The authors reported partly convergent, partly personalized vaccine responses in identical twins.

Sequenced material: CD4+ T cells sorted from blood. This receptor was taken from a young woman in good health. The chain carries TRBV7-9 and TRBJ2-5; 7 bases agree with TRBD1. CDR3 sequence: CASSLRGGVKETQYF. In DNA form, the CDR3 reads TGTGCCAGCAGCTTAAGAGGGGGCGTGAAGGAGACCCAGTACTTC.